This TCR beta chain was obtained from a study of shared clonotypes between healthy human individuals. Study outcomes and limitations: Clonotype sharing across a handful of donors was observed for roughly 5% of naive CD4 clonotypes.

Here immunoSEQ multiplex PCR was the method, and the copy in TCRdb shows in-frame clones only, minus some. The sample yields approximately 2.3 million clones, 85% to 95% seen once. Points on this clone: Its antigen is undetermined. The same CDR3 is also encoded by other DNA sequences in this sample.

The source of this sequence is a young man in good health. Some clones in this sample may be carry-over from other donors' samples. The sequenced sample consisted of naive CD4+ T cells from PBMCs. Subset meaning: CD45RA+ positively selected.

CDR3: CASSLAGQGNTEAFF. In DNA form, the CDR3 reads TGCGCCAGCAGCTTGGCCGGGCAGGGGAACACTGAAGCTTTCTTT. The chain links TRBV5-1 to TRBJ1-1; possible D gene TRBD1, 5 bases. The CDR3 runs 15 residues. The germline V gene encodes CDR1 SGHRS and CDR2 YFSETQ. V lost 0 bases and J 1 base, leaving 10 bases between the germline ends. Complete variable domain (other parts from reference TRBV5-1 and TRBJ1-1): KAGVTQTPRYLIKTRGQQVTLSCSPISGHRSVSWYQQTPGQGLQFLFEYFSETQRNKGNFPGRFSGRQFSNSRSEMNVSTLELGDSALYLCASSLAGQGNTEAFFGQGTRLTVV.